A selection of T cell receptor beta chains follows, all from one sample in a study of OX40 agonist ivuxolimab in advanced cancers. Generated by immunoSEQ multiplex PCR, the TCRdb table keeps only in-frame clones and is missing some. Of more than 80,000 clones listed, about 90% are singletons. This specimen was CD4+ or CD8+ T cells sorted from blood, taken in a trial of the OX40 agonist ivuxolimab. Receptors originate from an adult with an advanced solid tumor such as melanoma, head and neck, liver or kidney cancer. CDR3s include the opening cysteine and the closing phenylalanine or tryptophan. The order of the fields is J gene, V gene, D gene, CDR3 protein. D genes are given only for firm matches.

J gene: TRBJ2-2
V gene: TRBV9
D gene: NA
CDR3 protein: CASSALASGELFF

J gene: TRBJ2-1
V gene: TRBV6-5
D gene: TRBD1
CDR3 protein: CASGTDFYNEQFF

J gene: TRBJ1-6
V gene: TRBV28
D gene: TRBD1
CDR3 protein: CASRETGQGMRSPLHF

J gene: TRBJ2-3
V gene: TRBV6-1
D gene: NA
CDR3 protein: CASSDMYRGTDTQYF

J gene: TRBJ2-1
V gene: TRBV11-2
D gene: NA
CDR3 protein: CASSFGYNEQFF

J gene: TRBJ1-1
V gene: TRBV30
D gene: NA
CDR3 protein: CAWSVHGPTEAFF

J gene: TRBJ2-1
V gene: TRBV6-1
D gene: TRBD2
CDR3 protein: CASSEGLAGGLTYNEQFF

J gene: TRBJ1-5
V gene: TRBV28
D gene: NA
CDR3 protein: CASSLLMSNQPQHF

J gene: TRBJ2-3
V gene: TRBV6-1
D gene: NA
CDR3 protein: CASSESSDTQYF

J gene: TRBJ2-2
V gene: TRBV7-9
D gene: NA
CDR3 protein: CARTDPNTGELFF

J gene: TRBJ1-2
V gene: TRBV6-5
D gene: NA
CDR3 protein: CASRTRGVPRYGYTF

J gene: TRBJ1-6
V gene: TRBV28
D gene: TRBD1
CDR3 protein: CASTPDRGNSPLHF

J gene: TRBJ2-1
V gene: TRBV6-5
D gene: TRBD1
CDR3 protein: CASSYSSGTDYNEQFF

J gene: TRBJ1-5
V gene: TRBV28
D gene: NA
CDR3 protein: CASSPGGVQPQHF

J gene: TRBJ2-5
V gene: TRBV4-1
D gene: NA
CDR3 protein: CASSQDIEETQYF

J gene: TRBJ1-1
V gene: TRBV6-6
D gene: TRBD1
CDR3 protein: CASSYSPGQGVTEAFF

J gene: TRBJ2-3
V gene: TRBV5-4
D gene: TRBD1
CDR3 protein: CASSSPGQGTDTQYF

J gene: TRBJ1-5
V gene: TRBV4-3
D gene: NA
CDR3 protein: CASSPEEGSNQPQHF

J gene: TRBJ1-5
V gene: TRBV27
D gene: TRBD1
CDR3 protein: CASSFSGGSNQPQHF

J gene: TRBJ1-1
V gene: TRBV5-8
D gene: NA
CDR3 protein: CASSLVGQGRPEAFF

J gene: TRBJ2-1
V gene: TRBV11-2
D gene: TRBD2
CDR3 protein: CASSLAGLAALDEQFF

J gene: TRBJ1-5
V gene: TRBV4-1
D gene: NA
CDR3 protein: CASSHIGRGSNQPQHF

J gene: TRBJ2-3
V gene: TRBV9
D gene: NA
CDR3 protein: CASSVIGSSTDTQYF

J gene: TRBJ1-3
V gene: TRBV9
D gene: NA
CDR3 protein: CASSGQGSGNTIYF

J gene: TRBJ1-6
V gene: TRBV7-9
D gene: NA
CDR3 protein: CASSPHDRGNSPLHF

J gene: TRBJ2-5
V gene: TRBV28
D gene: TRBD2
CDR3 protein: CASSFNPASGGDQETQYF

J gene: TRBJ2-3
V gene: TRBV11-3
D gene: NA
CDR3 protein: CASSLALSGADTQYF

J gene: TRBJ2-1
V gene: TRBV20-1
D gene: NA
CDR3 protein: CSASSYNEQFF

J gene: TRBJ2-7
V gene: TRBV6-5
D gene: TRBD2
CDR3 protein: CASTARLAGGYEQYF

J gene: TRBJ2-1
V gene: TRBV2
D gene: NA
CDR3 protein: CASSEGRSSYNEQFF

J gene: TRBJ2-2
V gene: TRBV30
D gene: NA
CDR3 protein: CAWSDTGELFF

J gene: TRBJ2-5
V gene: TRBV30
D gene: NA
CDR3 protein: CAWSINYEETQYF

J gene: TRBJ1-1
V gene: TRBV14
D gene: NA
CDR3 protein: CASSFGQQNTEAFF

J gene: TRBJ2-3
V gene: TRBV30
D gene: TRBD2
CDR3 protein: CAWSPIVAGSTDTQYF

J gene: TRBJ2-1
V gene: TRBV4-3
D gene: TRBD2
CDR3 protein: CASSQYETAGGNEQFF

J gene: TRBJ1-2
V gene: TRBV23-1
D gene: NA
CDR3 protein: CASSAGLIVYGYTF

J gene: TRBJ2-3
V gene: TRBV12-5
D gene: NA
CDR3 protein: CASGNGRDPTQYF

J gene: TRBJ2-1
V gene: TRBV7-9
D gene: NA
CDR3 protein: CASSLSAGSGNEQFF

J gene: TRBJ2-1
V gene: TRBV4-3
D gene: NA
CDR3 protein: CASSQVATGVNEQFF

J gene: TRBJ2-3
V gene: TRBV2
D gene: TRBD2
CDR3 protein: CASSEYLTSGDTQYF

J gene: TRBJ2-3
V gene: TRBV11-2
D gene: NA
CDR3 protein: CASSSGTILGDTQYF

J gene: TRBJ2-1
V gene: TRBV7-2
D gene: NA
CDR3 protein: CASSSVSYNEQFF

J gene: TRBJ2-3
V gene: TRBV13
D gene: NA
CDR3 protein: CASSSTGVDTQYF

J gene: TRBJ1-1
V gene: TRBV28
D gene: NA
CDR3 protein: CASSRYIAEMNTEAFF

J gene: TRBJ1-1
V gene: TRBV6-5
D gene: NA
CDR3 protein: CASSSGTEAFF